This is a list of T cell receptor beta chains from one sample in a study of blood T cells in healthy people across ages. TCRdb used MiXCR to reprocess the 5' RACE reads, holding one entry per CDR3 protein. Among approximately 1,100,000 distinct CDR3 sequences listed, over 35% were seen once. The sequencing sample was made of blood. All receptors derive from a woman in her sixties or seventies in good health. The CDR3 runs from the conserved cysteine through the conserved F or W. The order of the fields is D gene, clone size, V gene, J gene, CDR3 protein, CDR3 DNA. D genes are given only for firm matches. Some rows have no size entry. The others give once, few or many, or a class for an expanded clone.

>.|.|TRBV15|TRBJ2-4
CATSTWDIELAKNIQYF
TGTGCCACCAGCACCTGGGACATAGAGCTAGCCAAAAACATTCAGTACTTC
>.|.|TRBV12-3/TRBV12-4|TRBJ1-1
CASSFDSEAFF
TGTGCCAGCAGTTTTGACAGTGAAGCTTTCTTT
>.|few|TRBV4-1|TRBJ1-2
CASSQSIRPRVNYGYTF
TGCGCCAGCAGCCAATCAATCCGCCCAAGGGTAAACTATGGCTACACCTTC
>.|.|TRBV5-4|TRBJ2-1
CASSKPGNPHNEQFF
TGTGCCAGCAGCAAACCCGGGAACCCCCACAATGAGCAGTTCTTC
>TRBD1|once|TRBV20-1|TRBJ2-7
CSANQGDRVPYEQYF
TGCAGTGCTAACCAAGGGGACAGGGTACCCTACGAGCAGTACTTC
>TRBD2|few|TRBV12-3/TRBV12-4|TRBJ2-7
CASKPPSGPAYEQYF
TGTGCCAGCAAGCCCCCTAGCGGGCCTGCCTACGAGCAGTACTTC
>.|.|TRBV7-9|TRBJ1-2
CASSHPGGHYGYTF
TGTGCCAGCAGCCACCCCGGGGGACACTATGGCTACACCTTC
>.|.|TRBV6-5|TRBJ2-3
CASRGNSVPTDTQYF
TGTGCCAGCAGAGGAAACAGTGTCCCCACAGATACGCAGTATTTT
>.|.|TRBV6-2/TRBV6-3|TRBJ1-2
CASSYRTEGGYTF
TGTGCCAGCAGTTACAGGACAGAAGGTGGCTACACCTTC
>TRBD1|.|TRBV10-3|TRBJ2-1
CAISDSGGTYNEQFF
TGTGCCATCAGTGATTCAGGGGGTACCTACAATGAGCAGTTCTTC
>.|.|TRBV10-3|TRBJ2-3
CAARAEPTDTQYF
TGTGCCGCCAGAGCGGAGCCCACAGATACGCAGTATTTT
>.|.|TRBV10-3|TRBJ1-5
CAISATSDQPQHF
TGTGCCATCAGTGCGACCTCGGATCAGCCCCAGCATTTT
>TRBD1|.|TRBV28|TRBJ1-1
CASKDRGGNTEAFF
TGTGCCAGCAAAGACAGGGGGGGGAACACTGAAGCTTTCTTT
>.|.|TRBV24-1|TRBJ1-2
CATSDGPYGYTF
TGTGCCACCAGTGATGGACCCTATGGCTACACCTTC
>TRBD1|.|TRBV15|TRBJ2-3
CATSMDRTEDTQYF
TGTGCCACCAGCATGGACAGGACGGAAGATACGCAGTATTTT
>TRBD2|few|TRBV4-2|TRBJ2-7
CASSQDWLAGGREQYF
TGTGCCAGCAGCCAAGATTGGCTAGCGGGAGGTAGGGAGCAGTACTTC
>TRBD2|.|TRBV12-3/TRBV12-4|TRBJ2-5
CASSLRRGETQYF
TGTGCCAGCAGCTTAAGGCGGGGGGAGACCCAGTACTTC
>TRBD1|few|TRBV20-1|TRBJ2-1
CSARPNRGRNEQFF
TGCAGTGCTAGACCCAACAGGGGTCGCAATGAGCAGTTCTTC
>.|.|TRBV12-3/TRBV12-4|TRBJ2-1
CASSHWRDERFF
TGTGCCAGCAGCCACTGGCGGGATGAGCGGTTCTTC
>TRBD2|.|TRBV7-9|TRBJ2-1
CASREQGLASEQFF
TGTGCCAGCAGGGAGCAGGGACTAGCAAGTGAGCAGTTCTTC
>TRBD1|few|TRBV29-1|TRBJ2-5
CSVDDRGQETQYF
TGCAGCGTCGATGACAGGGGCCAAGAGACCCAGTACTTC
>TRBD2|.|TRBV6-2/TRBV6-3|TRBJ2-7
CASSIAGVSYEQYF
TGTGCCAGCAGTATAGCGGGAGTGAGTTACGAGCAGTACTTC
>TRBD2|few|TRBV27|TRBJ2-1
CASSIRTSGSDEQFF
TGTGCCAGCAGTATCCGGACTAGCGGGAGCGATGAGCAGTTCTTC
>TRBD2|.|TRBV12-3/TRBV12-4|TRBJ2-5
CASSSRTSGRVETQYF
TGTGCCAGCAGTTCCCGGACTAGCGGGAGGGTGGAGACCCAGTACTTC
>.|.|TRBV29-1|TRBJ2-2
CSVETIVTGELFF
TGCAGCGTTGAGACCATTGTCACCGGGGAGCTGTTTTTT
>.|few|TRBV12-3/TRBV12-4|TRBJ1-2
CASSYKRESAYTF
TGTGCCAGCAGTTACAAGAGGGAGTCGGCCTACACCTTC
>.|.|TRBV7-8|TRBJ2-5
CASSLGLLGGALKTQYF
TGTGCCAGCAGCTTAGGTCTCTTAGGCGGAGCTCTGAAGACCCAGTACTTC
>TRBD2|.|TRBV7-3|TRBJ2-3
CASSLQGRRTSGTDTQYF
TGTGCCAGCAGCCTACAGGGACGTCGGACTAGCGGGACAGATACGCAGTATTTT
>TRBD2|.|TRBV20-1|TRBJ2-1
CSGSGFGLAGVDEQFF
TGCAGTGGCTCCGGATTTGGACTAGCGGGAGTTGATGAGCAGTTCTTC
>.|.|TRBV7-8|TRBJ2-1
CASSSGPYEQFF
TGTGCCAGCAGCTCCGGGCCCTATGAGCAGTTCTTC
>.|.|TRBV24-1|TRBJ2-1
CATGGTQSSYNEQFF
TGTGCCACCGGCGGCACGCAGAGCTCCTACAATGAGCAGTTCTTC
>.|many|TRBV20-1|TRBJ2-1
CSARSTKISEQFF
TGCAGTGCTCGAAGTACTAAAATCAGTGAGCAGTTCTTC
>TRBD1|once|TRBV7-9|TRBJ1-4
CACSTQTGKGTNEKLFF
TGTGCCTGCAGCACCCAGACAGGGAAAGGCACTAATGAAAAACTGTTTTTT
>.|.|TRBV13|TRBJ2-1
CASSLGGVAGEQFF
TGTGCCAGCAGCTTAGGCGGGGTTGCGGGAGAGCAGTTCTTC
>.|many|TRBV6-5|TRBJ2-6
CASSYGSGANVLTF
TGTGCCAGCAGTTACGGCTCTGGGGCCAACGTCCTGACTTTC
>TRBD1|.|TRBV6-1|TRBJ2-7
CASSGRGQGTYEQYF
TGTGCCAGCAGTGGGCGGGGACAGGGTACCTACGAGCAGTACTTC
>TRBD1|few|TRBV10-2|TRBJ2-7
CASSVGTGLLLGEQYF
TGCGCCAGCAGTGTTGGGACAGGGTTGCTACTGGGCGAGCAGTACTTC
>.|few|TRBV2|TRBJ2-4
CASSEWGRTAKNIQYF
TGTGCCAGCAGTGAATGGGGAAGGACAGCCAAAAACATTCAGTACTTC
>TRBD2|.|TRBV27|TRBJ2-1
CASSSTGGYEQFF
TGTGCCAGCAGCTCCACCGGGGGGTACGAGCAGTTCTTC
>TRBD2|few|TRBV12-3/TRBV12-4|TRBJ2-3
CASSPSGSLDTQYF
TGTGCCAGCAGTCCTAGCGGGAGTTTGGATACGCAGTATTTT
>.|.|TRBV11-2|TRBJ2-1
CASSSEFPFYNEQFF
TGTGCCAGCAGTTCTGAATTCCCCTTTTACAATGAGCAGTTCTTC
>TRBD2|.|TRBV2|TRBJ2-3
CASSHGTSGTSTDTQYF
TGTGCCAGCAGCCACGGGACTAGCGGGACTAGCACAGATACGCAGTATTTT
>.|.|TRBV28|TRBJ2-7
CASTRAPSTYEQYF
TGTGCCAGCACGAGGGCACCCTCAACCTACGAGCAGTACTTC
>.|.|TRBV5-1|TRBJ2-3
CAGSLAGIGGIDTQYF
TGCGCCGGCAGCTTGGCCGGGATTGGCGGGATAGATACGCAGTATTTT
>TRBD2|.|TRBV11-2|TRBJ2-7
CASSPQREHYEQYF
TGTGCCAGCAGCCCCCAGCGGGAGCACTACGAGCAGTACTTC
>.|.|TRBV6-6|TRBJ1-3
CASSTGTVGNTIYF
TGTGCCAGCAGTACTGGGACTGTAGGAAACACCATATATTTT
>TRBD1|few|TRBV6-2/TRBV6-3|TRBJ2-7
CASRSGTGGYEQYF
TGTGCCAGCAGATCCGGGACAGGGGGTTACGAGCAGTACTTC
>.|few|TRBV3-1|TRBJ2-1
CASSQEAPGLEGDEQFF
TGTGCCAGCAGCCAAGAAGCTCCGGGATTGGAAGGAGATGAGCAGTTCTTC
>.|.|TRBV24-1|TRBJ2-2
CATSDLYRANTGELFF
TGTGCCACCAGTGATTTGTACAGGGCGAACACCGGGGAGCTGTTTTTT
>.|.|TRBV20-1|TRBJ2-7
CSARDPRASSYEQYF
TGCAGTGCTAGAGATCCCAGGGCGAGCTCCTACGAGCAGTACTTC
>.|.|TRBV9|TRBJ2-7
CASSVGGEGYEQYF
TGTGCCAGCAGCGTAGGTGGAGAAGGCTACGAGCAGTACTTC
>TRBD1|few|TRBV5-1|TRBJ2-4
CASSAGQGTLGIQYF
TGCGCCAGCAGCGCAGGACAGGGGACGCTTGGCATTCAGTACTTC
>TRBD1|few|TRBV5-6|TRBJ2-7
CASSLETGLVYEQYF
TGTGCCAGCAGCTTGGAGACAGGGTTGGTCTACGAGCAGTACTTC
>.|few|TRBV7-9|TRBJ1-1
CASSFLDANPKAFF
TGTGCCAGCAGCTTTTTAGACGCGAACCCAAAAGCTTTCTTT
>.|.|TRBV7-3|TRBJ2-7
CASSLTSDSYEQYF
TGTGCCAGCAGCTTAACCTCCGACAGTTACGAGCAGTACTTC
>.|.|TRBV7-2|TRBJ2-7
CANSLDRFSSQYF
TGTGCCAACAGCTTGGACAGATTCTCCTCGCAGTACTTC
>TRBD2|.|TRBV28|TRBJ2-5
CASRRLAGVWQETQYF
TGTGCCAGCCGGAGACTAGCGGGAGTGTGGCAAGAGACCCAGTACTTC
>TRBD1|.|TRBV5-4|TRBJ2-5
CATSGTGYNNEQYF
TGTGCCACATCCGGGACAGGGTATAACAATGAGCAGTACTTC
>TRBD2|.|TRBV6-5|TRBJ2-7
CASSYSRAASGLLYEQYF
TGTGCCAGCAGTTACTCGAGAGCCGCTAGCGGTCTTCTGTACGAGCAGTACTTC